This T cell receptor beta chain stems from a study of OX40 agonist ivuxolimab in advanced cancers. On the study more broadly: Partial response was recorded in three patients: one hepatocellular carcinoma and two cutaneous melanoma cases.

Germline V gene sequence: CDR1 SEHNR, CDR2 FQNEAQ (reference sequence). The CDR3 contains 17 residues. Trimming pared 1 base from V and 0 bases from J, leaving 13 bases between. Assay: immunoSEQ multiplex PCR; the TCRdb copy retains only in-frame clones and omits some. This table holds roughly 120,000 clones, around 92% found once. The TCR comes from an adult with an advanced solid tumor such as melanoma, head and neck, liver or kidney cancer. This chain connects TRBV7-9 to TRBJ1-5; D unclear. The source was CD4+ or CD8+ T cells sorted from blood, collected in a trial of the OX40 agonist ivuxolimab. The CDR3, as DNA: TGTGCCAGCAGCTTAGGGGAGGGCGAATATAGCAATCAGCCCCAGCATTTT. Amino acid sequence: CASSLGEGEYSNQPQHF.